This TCR beta chain is drawn from a study of regulatory T cells in long-lasting Graves disease. Building of the TCR beta libraries involved iRepertoire HTBI primers and Arm-PCR of CDR3 regions. One entry per CDR3 protein, called by TCRdb with MiXCR from the multiplex PCR reads. This table holds roughly 400,000 distinct CDR3 sequences, around 20% found once. Stated time point: persistent/refractory GD, antithyroid drugs over 5 years with positive TRAb. PBMCs provided the RNA from which the TCR library was made. An endocrinology department in Xi'an, China, recruited the patients. This clonotype has a handful of counts. Its antigen is undetermined. Study-level points and caveats: Less diverse TCR repertoires were seen in persistent Graves' patients than in newly diagnosed ones. It was peripheral blood alone, not thyroid tissue, that was studied. Persistent disease preferred TRBV28, TRBJ1-2 and TRBJ2-5.

The J segment lost 3 bases and the V segment lost 4 bases, leaving 9 bases of the junction unmatched. The CDR3 runs to 15 residues. Germline V gives CDR1 MNHNS, CDR2 SASEGT. The V and J genes are TRBV6-1 and TRBJ2-7, with 7 bases identical to TRBD2. The TCR originated in a female donor with Graves disease. Sample: peripheral blood mononuclear cells (PBMCs), taken when the disease was refractory, from a patient treated with antithyroid drugs. As DNA, the CDR3 is TGTGCCAGCAGTGCCCTAGCGGACGGGGGCTACGAGCAGTACTTC. Translated, it gives CASSALADGGYEQYF.